The rows below give T cell receptor beta chains drawn from one sample of a study of cytomegalovirus exposure and HLA in healthy donors. The assay was immunoSEQ multiplex PCR, and TCRdb's table has in-frame clones only and misses some. Altogether about 180,000 clones are present, about 85% being singletons, with the ten largest covering about 16%. The material sequenced was PBMCs. The receptors derive from a man aged 18 to 30 in good health and CMV-seropositive. CDR3s include the opening cysteine and the closing phenylalanine or tryptophan. D genes are given only for firm matches. Size is omitted from some rows. Given values are once, few, many or a class for expanded clones.

J | D | size | V | CDR3 | DNA
TRBJ2-1 | TRBD2 | - | TRBV7-2 | CASSLALASGSSYNEQFF | TGTGCCAGCAGCTTAGCCCTCGCTAGCGGGAGCTCCTACAATGAGCAGTTCTTC
TRBJ1-1 | - | once | TRBV19 | CASSPEGGRTMNTEAFF | TGTGCCAGTAGTCCAGAGGGTGGACGGACGATGAACACTGAAGCTTTCTTT
TRBJ2-3 | - | - | TRBV29-1 | CSVEGPGGTDTQYF | TGCAGCGTTGAAGGCCCAGGGGGCACAGATACGCAGTATTTT
TRBJ1-1 | - | - | TRBV19 | CASSDGGDRGAAFF | TGTGCCAGTAGCGATGGGGGGGACCGGGGCGCGGCTTTCTTT
TRBJ1-3 | - | - | TRBV6-5 | CASMKQGLSGNTIYF | TGTGCCAGCATGAAACAGGGCCTCTCTGGAAACACCATATATTTT
TRBJ1-2 | - | once | TRBV6-6 | CALGGSFYGYTF | TGTGCCTTGGGTGGGAGCTTCTATGGCTACACCTTC
TRBJ1-2 | - | - | TRBV2 | CASVNEGFGYTF | TGTGCCAGCGTTAATGAGGGATTTGGCTACACCTTC
TRBJ1-4 | TRBD1 | - | TRBV30 | CAWKSPGQGGEKLFF | TGTGCCTGGAAATCCCCGGGACAGGGGGGTGAAAAACTGTTTTTT
TRBJ2-2 | - | - | TRBV5-1 | CASSLGSRANTGELFF | TGCGCCAGCAGCTTGGGGTCGCGAGCGAACACCGGGGAGCTGTTTTTT
TRBJ1-4 | TRBD1 | - | TRBV2 | CASSGTGVVEKLFF | TGTGCCAGCTCCGGGACAGGGGTAGTTGAAAAACTGTTTTTT
TRBJ2-3 | - | once | TRBV5-6 | CASSFPGSSQGITDTQYF | TGTGCCAGCAGCTTCCCCGGTTCTTCCCAGGGGATCACAGATACGCAGTATTTT
TRBJ2-5 | - | - | TRBV27 | CASSFLGYQETQYF | TGTGCCAGCAGTTTTCTCGGGTACCAAGAGACCCAGTACTTC
TRBJ2-7 | TRBD2 | - | TRBV4-1 | CASSQLDMGLAGGNEQYF | TGCGCCAGCAGCCAATTAGATATGGGACTAGCGGGGGGAAACGAGCAGTACTTC
TRBJ1-3 | - | - | TRBV7-9 | CASSLGGTSSSGNTIYF | TGTGCCAGCAGCCTAGGGGGGACATCGAGCTCTGGAAACACCATATATTTT
TRBJ1-2 | - | - | TRBV28 | CASSKRVSYGYTF | TGTGCCAGCAGCAAGAGGGTCTCCTATGGCTACACCTTC
TRBJ2-6 | - | - | TRBV27 | CASSFTEAGANVLTF | TGTGCCAGCAGTTTCACGGAGGCTGGGGCCAACGTCCTGACTTTC
TRBJ2-3 | - | - | TRBV5-4 | CASSLRGGTDTQYF | TGTGCCAGCAGCTTGAGGGGCGGCACAGATACGCAGTATTTT
TRBJ2-1 | TRBD1 | - | TRBV28 | CASSFRDRGGDEQFF | TGTGCCAGCAGTTTCCGGGACAGGGGGGGCGATGAGCAGTTCTTC
TRBJ2-1 | TRBD2 | - | TRBV7-9 | CASSSTSGRANEQFF | TGTGCCAGCAGCTCCACTAGCGGGAGGGCCAATGAGCAGTTCTTC
TRBJ1-2 | - | once | TRBV5-1 | CASTGSRYGYTF | TGCGCCAGCACGGGAAGTCGGTATGGCTACACCTTC